The entry below describes one T cell receptor (beta chain). Its antigen is unidentified. Use of 60 Vbeta and 13 Jbeta primers characterized the PCR. Profiling relied on immunoSEQ multiplex PCR, and the TCRdb table lists in-frame clones only, not all of them. The repertoire has approximately 100,000 clones, more than 70% of them found once; the top ten carry 10% to 11%. The sample comes from a study of cytomegalovirus exposure and HLA in healthy donors. About the research overall: Genetic ancestry analysis placed approximately 80% of the 398 donors that were genotyped in the Caucasian-associated cluster.

Study-level results: A later analysis reportedly found fewer N-insertions in an Asian-associated ancestry cluster than the approximately 670-donor mean. For TCR beta chains, V- and J-gene trimming was later linked to a missense DCLRE1C variant. By HLA locus, TCR association rates varied in a later analysis, with DRB1 showing the most and HLA-C the fewest.

This CDR3 comprises 15 residues. CDR1 is SGHTS, CDR2 YDEGEE, per germline. The ends were cut back, 0 bases at V and 5 bases at J, with 12 bases in the middle. The sequenced sample was PBMCs. The TCR sequence derives from a man aged 18 to 29 in good health and CMV-seropositive. This chain connects TRBV5-8 to TRBJ2-1; D is perhaps TRBD2 (5 bases). CDR3 coding DNA: TGTGCCAGCAGCTTGGCCAGCGGCAGAAACAATGAGCAGTTCTTC. It encodes CASSLASGRNNEQFF.